The 15 T cell receptor beta chains below were found in one sample sequenced in a study of blood T cell repertoires in COVID-19. TCRdb's table, derived via immunoSEQ multiplex PCR, lists solely in-frame clones and lacks some. The repertoire consists of around 200,000 clones, with over 70% occurring once and the leading ten covering 2.5% to 3.5%. Sequencing used peripheral blood. These receptors were collected from a man aged 50 to 60 with active or convalescent COVID-19.

This clone was counted a few times. This chain joins TRBV7-2 and TRBJ1-1, with 7 bases fitting TRBD1. CDR1 and CDR2 (germline): SGHTA, FQGNSA. The CDR3 is made up of 13 amino acids. Losses at the gene ends were 4 bases for V and 1 base for J; bases not matched to a gene: 0. CDR3 coding DNA: TGTGCCAGCAGCTGGACAGGGAACACTGAAGCTTTCTTT. This translates into CASSWTGNTEAFF.

V usage is TRBV7-2 and J usage is TRBJ2-4; the D gene is possibly TRBD1 (5 bases). V shed 1 base and J shed 15 bases, with 13 bases lying between them. The CDR3 has 12 amino acids. The V gene's germline CDR1 is SGHTA and CDR2 FQGNSA. In DNA form, the CDR3 reads TGTGCCAGCAGCTTAGAAGGGGCCGCGACGTACTTC. Translating it yields CASSLEGAATYF.

The rearrangement uses TRBV6-6 and TRBJ1-6, with D unclear. Germline V gene sequence: CDR1 MNHNY, CDR2 SVGAGI (reference sequence). There are 14 residues in the CDR3. Trimming took off 5 bases at V and 10 bases at J, with 15 bases between the two ends. CDR3 nucleotide sequence: TGTGCCAGCAGTCGACAAGGGAGGCCCTCACCCCTCCACTTT. It specifies CASSRQGRPSPLHF.

This chain joins TRBV6-1 and TRBJ2-7; TRBD2 matches at 8 bases. The CDR3 is made up of 16 amino acids. The germline CDR1 and CDR2 sequences are MNHNS and SASEGT. Losses at the gene ends were 1 base for V and 2 bases for J; bases not matched to a gene: 7. CDR3 loop: CASSEVPGGPPYEQYF. CDR3 coding DNA: TGTGCCAGCAGTGAAGTTCCGGGAGGGCCCCCCTACGAGCAGTACTTC.

This rearrangement joins TRBV11-2 to TRBJ2-3; D call uncertain. Germline V gene data show CDR1 as SGHAT and CDR2 as FQNNGV. This CDR3 contains 13 residues. The V end was cut by 3 bases, the J end by 2 bases, with 6 bases between. The CDR3 here is CASSFRVTDTQYF. The CDR3 coding sequence is TGTGCCAGCAGCTTTCGGGTCACAGATACGCAGTATTTT.

The chain couples TRBV10-3 to TRBJ2-7; 15 bases line up with TRBD2. Germline loops: CDR1 ENHRY, CDR2 SYGVKD. The CDR3 runs to 15 residues. The V segment lost 6 bases and the J segment 4 bases; nucleotides outside the gene matches: 4. CDR3 sequence reads: CAISAGLAGGYEQYF. DNA for the CDR3: TGTGCCATCAGCGCGGGACTAGCGGGAGGATACGAGCAGTACTTC.

The genes are TRBV7-3 and TRBJ2-1; TRBD2 aligns across 7 bases. Germline-derived CDR1 and CDR2 are SGHTA and FQGTGA. V was clipped by 5 bases and J by 9 bases; unmatched bases: 10. This CDR3 is built from 14 residues. Written as DNA, the CDR3 is TGTGCCAGCAGCCCGGCGGGAGCTGATGGTGAGCAGTTCTTC. Translated: CASSPAGADGEQFF.

The J gene is TRBJ1-4, the V gene TRBV28, with TRBD1 matching over 7 bases. Per the germline V gene, CDR1 is MDHEN and CDR2 is SYDVKM. CDR3 size: 15 residues. V dropped 5 bases and J dropped 0; count of bases not matched to a gene: 3. This chain's CDR3 is CASSGTAATNEKLFF. In DNA, the CDR3 is TGTGCCAGCAGTGGGACAGCCGCAACTAATGAAAAACTGTTTTTT.

The chain is built from TRBV24-1 and TRBJ2-1, with 8 nucleotides matching TRBD2. The CDR3 consists of 14 residues. Germline trimming cut 3 bases from V and 7 bases from J; bases unmatched to any gene: 4. The germline V gene encodes CDR1 KGHDR and CDR2 SFDVKD. In DNA, the CDR3 is TGTGCCACCAGTGATGTAGAGCGGGGGAATGAGCAGTTCTTC. Its protein product is CATSDVERGNEQFF.

The chain links TRBV18 to TRBJ2-3; D might be TRBD1 (6 bases). The germline gives CDR1 KGHSH, CDR2 LQKENI. The length of the CDR3 is 15 residues. Between the trimmed V and J ends, which lost 3 bases and 2 bases, there was a span of 12 bases. DNA of the CDR3: TGTGCCAGCTCACCCCTGACGGGACACACAGATACGCAGTATTTT. Its translation: CASSPLTGHTDTQYF.

The chain uses TRBV7-2 and TRBJ2-1, with TRBD2 matching over 9 bases. This CDR3 is built from 17 residues. The V segment lost 5 bases and the J segment 8 bases; nucleotides outside the gene matches: 16. Per germline, CDR1 SGHTA and CDR2 FQGNSA. CDR3 region: CASSLRRVLAGEDEQFF. CDR3 nucleotide sequence: TGTGCCAGCAGCCTACGGAGGGTATTAGCGGGGGAGGATGAGCAGTTCTTC.

The chain couples TRBV5-1 to TRBJ1-1; the D is unclear. CDR1 is SGHRS and CDR2 is YFSETQ in the germline V gene. The CDR3 extends over 15 amino acids. The V gene lost 1 base and the J gene lost 4 bases, with 14 bases spanning the gap. In DNA, the CDR3 is TGCGCCAGCAGCTTGTCAATAGGTGAGGGCACTGAAGCTTTCTTT. Amino acids: CASSLSIGEGTEAFF.

This clone has just one count. The rearrangement links TRBV2 to TRBJ2-1; 7 bases line up with TRBD2. The CDR3 length is 15 residues. Germline CDR1 reads SNHLY; CDR2 reads FYNNEI. With V trimmed by 4 bases and J by 3 bases, 6 bases remained unmatched. CDR3 bases: TGTGCCAGCAGTGGAACGCGCGGGGGCTACAATGAGCAGTTCTTC. It translates to CASSGTRGGYNEQFF. Full variable domain (rest looked up from reference TRBV2 and TRBJ2-1): EPEVTQTPSHQVTQMGQEVILRCVPISNHLYFYWYRQILGQKVEFLVSFYNNEISEKSEIFDDQFSVERPDGSNFTLKIRSTKLEDSAMYFCASSGTRGGYNEQFFGPGTRLTVL.

In its sample, this clone was seen a few times. J is TRBJ1-3 and V is TRBV10-2, with D unclear. The length of the CDR3 is 16 residues. Trimming stripped 10 bases from V and 4 bases from J, with 23 bases between. Germline lookup yields CDR1 WSHSY and CDR2 SAAADI. As DNA, the CDR3 is TGCGCCACAGCATTGGCCCTTCGGACTTCGGGAAACACCATATATTTT. Its protein is CATALALRTSGNTIYF.

The V and J genes are TRBV10-1 and TRBJ2-2; TRBD1 aligns across 7 bases. Germline V gene data show CDR1 as WNHNN and CDR2 as SYGVQD (reference sequence). The CDR3 covers 16 residues. The V gene end was trimmed by 0 bases and the J gene end by 2 bases; junction bases not matched to a gene: 3. CDR3 region: CASSESTGRNTGELFF. The DNA of the CDR3 is TGCGCCAGCAGTGAGTCGACAGGGAGAAACACCGGGGAGCTGTTTTTT.